What follows is one T cell receptor (beta chain) and its context. The sample originates from a study of blood T cell repertoires in COVID-19. As for the study in general: Italy, Spain and the United States were the sources of the convalescent and acute COVID-19 samples. From T cells, B-cell-depleted T cells, or PBMCs came the material, which was cDNA or gDNA.

Original analysis: Reference gene primer amplification gave nucleated cell count estimates. Only in-frame clones appear in the TCRdb table, and some are missing; sequencing was by immunoSEQ multiplex PCR. For V, J and clone size, that table is used; D and trimming come from the DNA. The repertoire holds about 210,000 clones, with 80% to 90% as singletons. This CDR3 region has 18 residues. The germline V gene encodes CDR1 SGHNT and CDR2 YYREEE (reference sequence). V trimming: 6 bases; J trimming: 7 bases; junction bases outside the gene matches: 15. This clonotype originated in a woman between 45 and 65 years old with active or convalescent COVID-19. The sequencing input was peripheral blood. The rearrangement links TRBV5-4 to TRBJ2-2; 13 bases map to TRBD2. CDR3 bases: TGTGCCAGCACCAACCCTGCTACCGGGACTAGCGGGGTCGGGGAGCTGTTTTTT. This gives the protein CASTNPATGTSGVGELFF.